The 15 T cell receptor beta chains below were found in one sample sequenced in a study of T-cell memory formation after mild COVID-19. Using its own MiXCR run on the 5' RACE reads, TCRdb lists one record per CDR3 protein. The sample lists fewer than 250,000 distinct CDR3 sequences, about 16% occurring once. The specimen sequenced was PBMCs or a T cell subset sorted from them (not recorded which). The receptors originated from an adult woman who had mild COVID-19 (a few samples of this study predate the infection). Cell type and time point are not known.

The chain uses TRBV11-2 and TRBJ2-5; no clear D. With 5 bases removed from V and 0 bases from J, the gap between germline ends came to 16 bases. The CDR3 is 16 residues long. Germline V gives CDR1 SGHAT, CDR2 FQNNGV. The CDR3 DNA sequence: TGTGCCAGCAGCAAGCCCCGGAACAGCTACCAAGAGACCCAGTACTTC. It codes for CASSKPRNSYQETQYF.

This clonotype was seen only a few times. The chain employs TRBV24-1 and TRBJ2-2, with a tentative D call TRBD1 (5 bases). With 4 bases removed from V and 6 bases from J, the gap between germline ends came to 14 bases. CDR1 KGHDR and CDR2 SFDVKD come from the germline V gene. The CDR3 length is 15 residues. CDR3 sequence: CATSETSRVSGELFF. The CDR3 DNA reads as TGTGCCACCAGTGAAACCTCCAGGGTTTCCGGGGAGCTGTTTTTT.

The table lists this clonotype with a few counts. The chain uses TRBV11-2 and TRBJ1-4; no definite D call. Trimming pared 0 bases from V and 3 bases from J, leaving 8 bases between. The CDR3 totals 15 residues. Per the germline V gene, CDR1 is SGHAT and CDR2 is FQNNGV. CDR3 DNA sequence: TGTGCCAGCAGCTTAGAGGGCAGACCTAATGAAAAACTGTTTTTT. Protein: CASSLEGRPNEKLFF.

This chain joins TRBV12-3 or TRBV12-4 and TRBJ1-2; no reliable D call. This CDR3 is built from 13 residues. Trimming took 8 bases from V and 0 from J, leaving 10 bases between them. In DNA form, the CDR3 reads TGTGCCAGCCTTAGAGTCTCTAACTATGGCTACACCTTC. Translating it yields CASLRVSNYGYTF.

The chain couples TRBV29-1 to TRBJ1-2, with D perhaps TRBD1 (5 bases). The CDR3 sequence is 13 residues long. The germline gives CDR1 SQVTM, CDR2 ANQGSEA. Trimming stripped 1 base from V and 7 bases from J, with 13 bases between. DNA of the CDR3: TGCAGCGTTGAAGTCTTTGAGGGGTCTGGCTACACCTTC. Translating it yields CSVEVFEGSGYTF.

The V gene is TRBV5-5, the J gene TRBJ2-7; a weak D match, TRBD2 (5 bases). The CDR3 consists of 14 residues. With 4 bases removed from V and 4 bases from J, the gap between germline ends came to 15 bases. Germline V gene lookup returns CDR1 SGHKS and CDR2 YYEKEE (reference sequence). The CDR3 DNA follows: TGTGCCAGCAGCCCGTCAATTGGAGGATACGAGCAGTACTTC. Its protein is CASSPSIGGYEQYF.

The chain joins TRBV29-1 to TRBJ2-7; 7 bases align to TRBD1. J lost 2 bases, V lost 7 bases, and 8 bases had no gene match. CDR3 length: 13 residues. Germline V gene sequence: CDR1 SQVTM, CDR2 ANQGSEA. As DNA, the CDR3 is TGCAGCGCCCGACAGGGTGGCACCTACGAGCAGTACTTC. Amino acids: CSARQGGTYEQYF.

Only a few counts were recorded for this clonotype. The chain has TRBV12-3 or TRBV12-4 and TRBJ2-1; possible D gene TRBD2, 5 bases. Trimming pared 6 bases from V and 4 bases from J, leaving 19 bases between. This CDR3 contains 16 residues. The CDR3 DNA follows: TGTGCCAGCAGCTCAATCGGGCTAGCATCTTACAATGAGCAGTTCTTC. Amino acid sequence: CASSSIGLASYNEQFF.

The CDR3 protein is CASSFTTSGMEDTQYF. DNA for the CDR3: TGCGCCAGCAGCTTCACTACTAGCGGGATGGAAGATACGCAGTATTTT. The rearrangement links TRBV5-1 to TRBJ2-3, with 10 positions matching TRBD2. Trimming took 2 bases from V and 5 from J; bases not matched to a gene: 8. This CDR3 comprises 16 residues. The germline V gene encodes CDR1 SGHRS and CDR2 YFSETQ.

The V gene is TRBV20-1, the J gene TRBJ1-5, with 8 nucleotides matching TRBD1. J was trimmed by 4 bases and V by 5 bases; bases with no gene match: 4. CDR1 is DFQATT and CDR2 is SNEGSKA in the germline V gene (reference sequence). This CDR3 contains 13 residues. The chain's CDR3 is CSARRDRNQPQHF. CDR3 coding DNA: TGCAGTGCTCGTCGGGACAGGAATCAGCCCCAGCATTTT.

Here the CDR3 DNA reads TGCGCCAGCAGCCCCCGGGCAGGGGTTACTGAAGCTTTCTTT. Translated, it gives CASSPRAGVTEAFF. The chain has TRBV5-1 and TRBJ1-1, with D maybe TRBD1 (6 bases). Trimming removed 4 bases from V and 5 bases from J, with 15 bases in between. The CDR3 contains 14 residues. The germline V gene encodes CDR1 SGHRS and CDR2 YFSETQ.

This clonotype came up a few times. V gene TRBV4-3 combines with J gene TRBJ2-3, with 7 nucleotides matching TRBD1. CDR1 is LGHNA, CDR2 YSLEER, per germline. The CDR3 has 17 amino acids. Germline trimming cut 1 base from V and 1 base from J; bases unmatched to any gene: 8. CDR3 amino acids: CASSQGTGVGRTDTQYF. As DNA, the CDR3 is TGCGCCAGCAGCCAAGGTACAGGGGTTGGACGCACAGATACGCAGTATTTT.

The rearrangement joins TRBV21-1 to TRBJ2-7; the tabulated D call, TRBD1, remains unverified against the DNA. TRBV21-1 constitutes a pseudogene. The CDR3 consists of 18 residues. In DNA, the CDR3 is TGTGCCAGCACTAAGGGGGGCAGTAAGCTTTGGCCGGTCTGCGAGCAGTACTTC. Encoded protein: CASTKGGSKLWPVCEQYF.

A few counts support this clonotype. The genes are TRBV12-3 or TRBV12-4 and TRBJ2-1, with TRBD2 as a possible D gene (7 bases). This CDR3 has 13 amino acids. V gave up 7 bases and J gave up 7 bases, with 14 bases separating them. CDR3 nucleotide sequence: TGTGCCAGCAAGGGGGGGCTGGGTAATGAGCAGTTCTTC. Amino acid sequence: CASKGGLGNEQFF.

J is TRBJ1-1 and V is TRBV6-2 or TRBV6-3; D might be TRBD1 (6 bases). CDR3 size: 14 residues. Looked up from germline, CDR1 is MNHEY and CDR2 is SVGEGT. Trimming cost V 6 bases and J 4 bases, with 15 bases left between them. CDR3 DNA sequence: TGTGCCAGCAGCCGGGACACCAGGGTCACTGAAGCTTTCTTT. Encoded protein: CASSRDTRVTEAFF.